Listed here is a single T cell receptor (beta chain). This specimen comes from a study of blood T cell repertoires in COVID-19. Study details: Some COVID-19 samples were acute and others convalescent; all came from the United States, Italy and Spain. PBMCs, B-cell-depleted T cells, or T cells were the source of the cDNA or gDNA that made up the material.

Generated by immunoSEQ multiplex PCR, the TCRdb table keeps only in-frame clones and is missing some. This table has about 25,000 clones, 89% appearing once. The CDR3 is 15 residues long. Per the germline V gene, CDR1 is MNHEY and CDR2 is SVGAGI. V lost 0 bases and J 3 bases, leaving 11 bases between the germline ends. The sequenced sample was peripheral blood. The sequence came from a human donor in a cohort sampled during active COVID-19. The chain couples TRBV6-5 to TRBJ1-2; D is unclear. The DNA for the CDR3 is TGTGCCAGCAGTTACTCGAGGGAGAGACACTATGGCTACACCTTC. This sequence encodes CASSYSRERHYGYTF.